This paragraph reports one T cell receptor beta chain. Its antigen is unidentified. These data belong to a study of shared clonotypes between healthy human individuals. Overall study results and limits: The naive CD4 repertoires of several donors were compared, and roughly 5.1% of clonotypes were shared.

CDR3 length: 14 amino acids. Trimming shortened V by 5 bases and J by 2 bases, and 10 bases separated the two germline ends. Germline CDR1 is SEHNR and CDR2 is FQNEAQ (reference sequence). Clones were read by immunoSEQ multiplex PCR, and TCRdb kept only the in-frame ones, dropping some. Seen here are 2 million to 2.5 million clones, more than 90% observed once, and the top ten hold around 0.13%. CD45RA+ naive and CD45RA-negative memory subsets were separated from CD4+ cells. The sequenced material came from naive CD4+ T cells sorted from blood. Subset noted: CD45RA+ positively selected. The chain couples TRBV7-9 to TRBJ1-3, with D uncertain. The receptor comes from a man aged 18 to 30 in good health. CDR3 in amino acids: CASSRALAGNTIYF. CDR3 in DNA: TGTGCCAGCAGCAGGGCATTGGCTGGAAACACCATATATTTT. Using reference TRBV7-9 and TRBJ1-3 for the parts outside the CDR3, the full variable domain is DTGVSQNPRHKITKRGQNVTFRCDPISEHNRLYWYRQTLGQGPEFLTYFQNEAQLEKSRLLSDRFSAERPKGSFSTLEIQRTEQGDSAMYLCASSRALAGNTIYFGEGSWLTVV.